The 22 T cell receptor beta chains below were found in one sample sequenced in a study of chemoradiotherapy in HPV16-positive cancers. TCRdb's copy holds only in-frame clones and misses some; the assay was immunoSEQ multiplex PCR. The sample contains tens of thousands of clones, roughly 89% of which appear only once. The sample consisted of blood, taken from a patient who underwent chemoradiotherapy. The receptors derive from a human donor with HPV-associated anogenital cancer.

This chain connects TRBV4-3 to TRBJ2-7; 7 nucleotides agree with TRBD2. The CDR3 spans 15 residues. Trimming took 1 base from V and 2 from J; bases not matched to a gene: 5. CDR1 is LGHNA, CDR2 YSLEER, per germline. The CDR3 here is CASSQVAGDTYEQYF. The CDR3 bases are TGCGCCAGCAGCCAAGTGGCGGGAGATACCTACGAGCAGTACTTC.

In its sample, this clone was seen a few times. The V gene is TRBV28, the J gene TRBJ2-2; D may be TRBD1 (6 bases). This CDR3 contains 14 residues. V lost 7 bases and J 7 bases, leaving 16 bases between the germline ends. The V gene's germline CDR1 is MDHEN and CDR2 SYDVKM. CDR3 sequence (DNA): TGTGCCAGCATAAGATGGGGGCGGAACGGGGAGCTGTTTTTT. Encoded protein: CASIRWGRNGELFF.

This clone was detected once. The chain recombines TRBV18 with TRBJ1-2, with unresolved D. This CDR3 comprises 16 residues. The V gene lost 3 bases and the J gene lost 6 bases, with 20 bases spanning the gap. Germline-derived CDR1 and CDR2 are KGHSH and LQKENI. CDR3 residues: CASSPYRDIRENGYTF. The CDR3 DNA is TGTGCCAGCTCACCGTACCGGGATATAAGGGAGAATGGCTACACCTTC.

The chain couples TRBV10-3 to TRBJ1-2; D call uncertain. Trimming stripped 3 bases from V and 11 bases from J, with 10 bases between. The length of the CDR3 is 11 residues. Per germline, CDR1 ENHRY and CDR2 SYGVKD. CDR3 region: CAISDLLRYTF. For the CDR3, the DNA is TGTGCCATCAGTGACCTCCTCCGTTACACCTTC.

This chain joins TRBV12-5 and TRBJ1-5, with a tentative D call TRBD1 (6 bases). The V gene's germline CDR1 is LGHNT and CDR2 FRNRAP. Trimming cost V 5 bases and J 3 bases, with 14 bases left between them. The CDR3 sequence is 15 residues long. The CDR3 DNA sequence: TGTGCTAGTGGTCTGGACAGATCCCTCAATCAGCCCCAGCATTTT. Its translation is CASGLDRSLNQPQHF.

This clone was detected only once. The CDR3 DNA reads TGTGCCAGCAGCTTAGGATTACTAGCGGGAGCCTACAATGAGCAGTTCTTC. Residues: CASSLGLLAGAYNEQFF. The chain uses TRBV11-2 and TRBJ2-1; TRBD2 matches at 11 bases. V shed 1 base, J shed 2 bases, and the junction held 4 bases outside the gene matches. The CDR3 has 17 amino acids. Germline V gene lookup returns CDR1 SGHAT and CDR2 FQNNGV.

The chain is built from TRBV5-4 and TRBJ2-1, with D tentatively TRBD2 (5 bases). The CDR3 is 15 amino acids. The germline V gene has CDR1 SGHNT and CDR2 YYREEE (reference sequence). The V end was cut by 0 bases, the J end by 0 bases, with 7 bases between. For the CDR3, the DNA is TGTGCCAGCAGCTTGGGAGGGTTCTCCTACAATGAGCAGTTCTTC. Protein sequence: CASSLGGFSYNEQFF.

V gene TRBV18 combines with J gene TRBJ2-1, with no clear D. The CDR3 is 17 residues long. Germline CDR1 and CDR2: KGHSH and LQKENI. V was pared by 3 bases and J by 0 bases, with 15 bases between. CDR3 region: CASSPRLADSSYNEQFF. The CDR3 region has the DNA TGTGCCAGCTCACCCCGCCTGGCGGATAGCTCCTACAATGAGCAGTTCTTC.

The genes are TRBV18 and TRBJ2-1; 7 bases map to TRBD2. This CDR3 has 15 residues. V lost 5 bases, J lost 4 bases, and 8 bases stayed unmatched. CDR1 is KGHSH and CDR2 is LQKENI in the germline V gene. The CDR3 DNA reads TGTGCCAGCTCAACTCAGCGGGGTACGTACAATGAGCAGTTCTTC. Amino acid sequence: CASSTQRGTYNEQFF.

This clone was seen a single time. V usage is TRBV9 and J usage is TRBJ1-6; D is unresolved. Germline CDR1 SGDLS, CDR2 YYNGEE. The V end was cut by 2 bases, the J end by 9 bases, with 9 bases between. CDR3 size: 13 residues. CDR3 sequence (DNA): TGTGCCAGCAGCGTGGCACAGTCTTCACCCCTCCACTTT. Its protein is CASSVAQSSPLHF.

The DNA for the CDR3 is TGCAGTGCCAGCACCCTTTACGAGCAGTACTTC. Residues: CSASTLYEQYF. The rearrangement uses TRBV20-1 and TRBJ2-7; unclear D gene. This CDR3 region has 11 residues. From germline, CDR1 is DFQATT and CDR2 SNEGSKA (reference sequence). The V end lost 6 bases, the J end lost 4 bases, and 10 bases lay between the germline ends.

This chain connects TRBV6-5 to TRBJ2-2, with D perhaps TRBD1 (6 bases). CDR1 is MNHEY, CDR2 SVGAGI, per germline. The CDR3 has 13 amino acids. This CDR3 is CGSGAVTGGELFF. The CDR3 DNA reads TGTGGGAGTGGAGCCGTTACAGGGGGGGAGCTGTTTTTT.

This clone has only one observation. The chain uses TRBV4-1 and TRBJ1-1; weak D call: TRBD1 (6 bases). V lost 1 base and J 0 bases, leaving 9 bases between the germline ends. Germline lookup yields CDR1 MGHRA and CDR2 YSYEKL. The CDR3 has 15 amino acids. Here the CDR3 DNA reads TGCGCCAGCAGCCAAGCTGGGGGCATGAACACTGAAGCTTTCTTT. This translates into CASSQAGGMNTEAFF.

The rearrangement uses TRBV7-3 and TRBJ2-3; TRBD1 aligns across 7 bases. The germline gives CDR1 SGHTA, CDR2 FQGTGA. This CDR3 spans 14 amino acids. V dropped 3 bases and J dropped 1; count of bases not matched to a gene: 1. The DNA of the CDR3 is TGTGCCAGCAGCTTTACAGGGGGCACAGATACGCAGTATTTT. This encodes CASSFTGGTDTQYF.

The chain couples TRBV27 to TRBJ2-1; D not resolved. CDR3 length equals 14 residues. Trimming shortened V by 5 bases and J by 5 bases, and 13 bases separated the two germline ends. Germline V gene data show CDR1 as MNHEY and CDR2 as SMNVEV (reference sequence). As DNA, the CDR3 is TGTGCCAGCAGTCCCGACCTCGGAAACAATGAGCAGTTCTTC. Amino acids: CASSPDLGNNEQFF.

The CDR3 loop is CASSLALAGGIYEQYF. The DNA for the CDR3 is TGTGCCAGCAGTTTAGCCCTAGCGGGAGGTATTTACGAGCAGTACTTC. The chain has TRBV28 and TRBJ2-7; 11 positions match TRBD2. J was trimmed by 4 bases and V by 2 bases; bases with no gene match: 7. Per germline, CDR1 MDHEN and CDR2 SYDVKM. The CDR3 runs to 16 residues.

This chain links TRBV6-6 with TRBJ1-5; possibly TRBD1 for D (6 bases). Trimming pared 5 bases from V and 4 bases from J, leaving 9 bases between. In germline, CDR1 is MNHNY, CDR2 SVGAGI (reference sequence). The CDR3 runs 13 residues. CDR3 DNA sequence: TGTGCCAGCAGTGGACAGTCTAATCAGCCCCAGCATTTT. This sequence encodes CASSGQSNQPQHF.

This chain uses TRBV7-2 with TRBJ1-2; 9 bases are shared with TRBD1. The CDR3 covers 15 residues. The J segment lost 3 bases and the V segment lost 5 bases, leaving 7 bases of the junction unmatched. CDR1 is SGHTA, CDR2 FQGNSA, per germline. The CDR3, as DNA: TGTGCCAGCAGCACGAGACAGGGGGGGTACTATGGCTACACCTTC. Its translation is CASSTRQGGYYGYTF.

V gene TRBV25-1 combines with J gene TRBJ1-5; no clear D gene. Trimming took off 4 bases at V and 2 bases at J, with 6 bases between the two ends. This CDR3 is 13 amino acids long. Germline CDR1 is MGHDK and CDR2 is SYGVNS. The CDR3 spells CASSGLGNQPQHF. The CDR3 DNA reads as TGTGCCAGCAGTGGATTAGGCAATCAGCCCCAGCATTTT.

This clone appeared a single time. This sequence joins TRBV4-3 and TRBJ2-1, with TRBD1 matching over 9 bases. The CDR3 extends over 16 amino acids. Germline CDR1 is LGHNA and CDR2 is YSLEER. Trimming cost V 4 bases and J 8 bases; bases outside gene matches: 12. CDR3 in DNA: TGCGCCAGCAGCCGCGACAGGGGGTTATGGGGCGATGAGCAGTTCTTC. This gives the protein CASSRDRGLWGDEQFF.

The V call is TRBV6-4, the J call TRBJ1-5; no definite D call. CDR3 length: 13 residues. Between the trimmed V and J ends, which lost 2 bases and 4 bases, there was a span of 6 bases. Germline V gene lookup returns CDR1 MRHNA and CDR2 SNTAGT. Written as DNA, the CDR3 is TGTGCCAGCAGTGACGAACCTAATCAGCCCCAGCATTTT. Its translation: CASSDEPNQPQHF.

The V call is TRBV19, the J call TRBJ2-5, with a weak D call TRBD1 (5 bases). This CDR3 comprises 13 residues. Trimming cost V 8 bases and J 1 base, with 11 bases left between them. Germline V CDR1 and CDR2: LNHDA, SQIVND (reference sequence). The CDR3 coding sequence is TGTGCCAGTTCCAGGGCCTTCCAAGAGACCCAGTACTTC. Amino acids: CASSRAFQETQYF.